Following are 30 T cell receptor beta chains from one sample sequenced in a study of T cell changes during pregnancy in multiple sclerosis. The method was immunoSEQ multiplex PCR; TCRdb's version includes in-frame clones alone and lacks a portion of them. The table includes 30,000 to 40,000 clones, 85% to 90% detected once. This material consisted of CD8+ T cells from peripheral blood mononuclear cells, taken in the third trimester of pregnancy. These receptors originate from a female donor with multiple sclerosis, enrolled in a pregnancy study.

The rearrangement uses TRBV28 and TRBJ2-3; 7 bases agree with TRBD1. The CDR3 runs to 14 residues. Looked up from germline, CDR1 is MDHEN and CDR2 is SYDVKM. V lost 7 bases, J lost 4 bases, and 8 bases stayed unmatched. This CDR3 reads CASTPRGFADTQYF. CDR3 DNA sequence: TGTGCCAGCACACCCAGGGGGTTCGCAGATACGCAGTATTTT.

The CDR3 loop is CASSLVTRANEQFF. CDR3 nucleotide sequence: TGTGCCAGCAGCTTAGTTACGAGGGCCAATGAGCAGTTCTTC. The chain recombines TRBV7-9 with TRBJ2-1, with a possible D match to TRBD2 (5 bases). Germline V gives CDR1 SEHNR, CDR2 FQNEAQ (reference sequence). Trimming took 1 base from V and 6 from J, leaving 10 bases between them. The CDR3 totals 14 residues.

The chain joins TRBV6-1 to TRBJ2-7; TRBD1 is a possible D gene (5 bases). Germline V gene sequence: CDR1 MNHNS, CDR2 SASEGT. Trimming removed 7 bases from V and 0 bases from J, with 10 bases in between. The CDR3 is 13 amino acids. As DNA, the CDR3 is TGTGCCAGCAATCTGGGGCACTCCTACGAGCAGTACTTC. Translating it yields CASNLGHSYEQYF.

V is TRBV5-1 and J is TRBJ2-2; TRBD2 matches 13 bases. Per germline, CDR1 SGHRS and CDR2 YFSETQ. V was pared by 5 bases and J by 6 bases, with 7 bases of the junction left unmatched. CDR3 length: 16 amino acids. The CDR3 sequence is CASREPGLAGSGELFF. The CDR3 DNA reads as TGCGCCAGCAGGGAACCGGGACTAGCGGGGTCCGGGGAGCTGTTTTTT.

The chain employs TRBV6-5 and TRBJ1-2, with 11 nucleotides matching TRBD1. The CDR3 is 14 amino acids. CDR1 and CDR2 (germline): MNHEY, SVGAGI. J gave up 4 bases and V 4 bases, and 2 bases lay outside the gene matches. The CDR3 region is CASSWTGGSYGYTF. The DNA of the CDR3 is TGTGCCAGCAGTTGGACAGGGGGCAGCTATGGCTACACCTTC.

The V call is TRBV6-4, the J call TRBJ2-1; 14 positions agree with TRBD2. The germline CDR1 and CDR2 sequences are MRHNA and SNTAGT. The CDR3 totals 15 residues. J was trimmed by 6 bases and V by 4 bases; bases with no gene match: 2. CDR3 nucleotides: TGTGCCAGCAGTGGGGGACTAGCGGGGGCCAATGAGCAGTTCTTC. Translation: CASSGGLAGANEQFF.

The chain carries TRBV28 and TRBJ2-3, with 7 bases identical to TRBD1. Trimming removed 8 bases from V and 2 bases from J; junction bases left unmatched: 10. The CDR3 sequence is 15 residues long. Germline values: CDR1 MDHEN, CDR2 SYDVKM. CDR3 in amino acids: CASSPRTGNTDTQYF. The CDR3 bases are TGTGCCAGCTCCCCTCGGACAGGAAACACAGATACGCAGTATTTT.

The chain has TRBV7-6 and TRBJ2-3; 10 nucleotides match TRBD2. Germline-derived CDR1 and CDR2 are SGHVS and FNYEAQ. Trimming at V came to 1 base and at J to 4 bases, leaving 11 bases not matched to a gene. This CDR3 comprises 18 residues. CDR3 loop: CASSLVSVASGGADTQYF. CDR3 nucleotide sequence: TGTGCCAGCAGCTTAGTCTCGGTTGCTAGCGGGGGTGCAGATACGCAGTATTTT.

The rearrangement joins TRBV7-8 to TRBJ2-7; a weak D match, TRBD1 (6 bases). The germline V gene encodes CDR1 SGHVS and CDR2 FQNEAQ. V was clipped by 5 bases and J by 11 bases, with 13 bases between them. The CDR3 totals 11 residues. The CDR3 loop is CASSLDSGEYF. The CDR3 DNA sequence: TGTGCCAGCAGCCTGGACAGCGGAGAGTACTTC.

This sequence joins TRBV13 and TRBJ1-1, with unresolved D. V was shortened by 5 bases and J by 2 bases, with 9 bases between the two germline ends. CDR1 is PRHDT, CDR2 FYEKMQ, per germline (reference sequence). The CDR3 is 13 residues long. The CDR3 DNA reads as TGTGCCAGCAGCCTTGAGGAAAACACTGAAGCTTTCTTT. Translating gives CASSLEENTEAFF.

This clone appeared once. The chain combines TRBV28 with TRBJ2-1, with 9 bases identical to TRBD2. Germline loops: CDR1 MDHEN, CDR2 SYDVKM. V trimming: 2 bases; J trimming: 7 bases; junction bases outside the gene matches: 3. This CDR3 has 14 amino acids. In DNA form, the CDR3 reads TGTGCCAGCAGTTTAGCGGGGGGGCGTAATGAGCAGTTCTTC. Translating gives CASSLAGGRNEQFF.

The rearrangement uses TRBV11-2 and TRBJ2-7; D gene ambiguous. Germline loops: CDR1 SGHAT, CDR2 FQNNGV. The CDR3 loop spans 16 amino acids. The V end was cut by 0 bases, the J end by 0 bases, with 12 bases between. CDR3 protein: CASSLDPQASSYEQYF. The DNA for the CDR3 is TGTGCCAGCAGCTTAGATCCCCAAGCGAGCTCCTACGAGCAGTACTTC.

The rearrangement links TRBV27 to TRBJ1-2; D gene unclear. The CDR3 has 13 residues. Trimming pared 3 bases from V and 3 bases from J, leaving 8 bases between. The V gene's germline CDR1 is MNHEY and CDR2 SMNVEV (reference sequence). The CDR3: CASSLTPYYGYTF. The DNA for the CDR3 is TGTGCCAGCAGTTTGACACCGTACTATGGCTACACCTTC.

The chain links TRBV5-6 to TRBJ1-2; D perhaps matches TRBD1 (5 bases). This CDR3 is 14 amino acids long. The V end was cut by 0 bases, the J end by 5 bases, with 11 bases between. Looked up from germline, CDR1 is SGHDT and CDR2 is YYEEEE. The CDR3, as DNA: TGTGCCAGCAGCTTGGGGGGGGTACCATATGGCTACACCTTC. Translation: CASSLGGVPYGYTF. Full variable domain (missing parts from reference TRBV5-6 and TRBJ1-2): DAGVTQSPTHLIKTRGQQVTLRCSPKSGHDTVSWYQQALGQGPQFIFQYYEEEERQRGNFPDRFSGHQFPNYSSELNVNALLLGDSALYLCASSLGGVPYGYTFGSGTRLTVV.

The table lists this clone with a count of one. V gene TRBV19 combines with J gene TRBJ2-7, with 10 bases that match TRBD1. Germline V lookup: CDR1 LNHDA, CDR2 SQIVND (reference sequence). The CDR3 totals 14 residues. Unmatched junction bases numbered 8, after V lost 11 bases and J lost 1 base. The CDR3 reads CAGATGGFSYEQYF. The CDR3 region has the DNA TGTGCCGGCGCGACAGGGGGCTTTTCCTACGAGCAGTACTTC.

The CDR3 protein is CASSKSTPQRGNEQFF. CDR3 nucleotide sequence: TGTGCCAGCAGTAAGTCGACACCACAGCGGGGCAATGAGCAGTTCTTC. The chain combines TRBV2 with TRBJ2-1, with TRBD2 matching over 7 bases. The CDR3 is made up of 16 amino acids. The germline V gene has CDR1 SNHLY and CDR2 FYNNEI. V was pared by 5 bases and J by 6 bases, with 13 bases of the junction left unmatched.

The chain has TRBV19 and TRBJ1-1; the D is unclear. This CDR3 contains 15 residues. Germline V lookup: CDR1 LNHDA, CDR2 SQIVND (reference sequence). V was cut by 1 base and J by 4 bases, with 13 bases left in between. In nucleotides, the CDR3 is TGTGCCAGTAGTATAGGTGAGGGCGTCGGCACTGAAGCTTTCTTT. It translates to CASSIGEGVGTEAFF.

The CDR3 sequence is CASSLARDIQETQYF. The CDR3 coding sequence is TGTGCCAGCAGCTTAGCCAGGGACATCCAAGAGACCCAGTACTTC. The chain links TRBV7-9 to TRBJ2-5; TRBD1 is a possible D gene (6 bases). This CDR3 has 15 amino acids. Germline CDR1 SEHNR, CDR2 FQNEAQ (reference sequence). V was clipped by 0 bases and J by 1 base, with 9 bases between them.

This chain connects TRBV25-1 to TRBJ1-2; 7 bases map to TRBD1. This CDR3 has 14 amino acids. Germline assignment: CDR1 MGHDK and CDR2 SYGVNS. V shed 3 bases and J 4 bases; nucleotides not matched to a gene: 5. The CDR3 bases are TGTGCCAGCAGTGATTTACAGGGGACCTATGGCTACACCTTC. It is translated as CASSDLQGTYGYTF.

A single count supports this clone. J is TRBJ2-5 and V is TRBV9, with 10 bases that match TRBD1. The CDR3 covers 16 residues. The J segment lost 5 bases and the V segment lost 4 bases, leaving 11 bases of the junction unmatched. The germline gives CDR1 SGDLS, CDR2 YYNGEE. Here the CDR3 DNA reads TGTGCCAGCAGCCATTCCCGGGACAGGGGAGGTGAGACCCAGTACTTC. As protein: CASSHSRDRGGETQYF.

V and J are TRBV7-4 and TRBJ1-2, with 12 bases lining up with TRBD1. This CDR3 comprises 17 residues. The ends lost 2 bases at V and 5 bases at J; junction bases unmatched: 9. The germline CDR1 and CDR2 sequences are SGHVT and SQSDAQ. CDR3 in DNA: TGTGCCAGCAGCTTACGGGACAGGGGGCCGGGTGGATATGGCTACACCTTC. It specifies CASSLRDRGPGGYGYTF.

The DNA of the CDR3 is TGTGCCAGCAGCCAAACGGACATACCAAACACTGAAGCTTTCTTT. Residues: CASSQTDIPNTEAFF. The V gene is TRBV4-2, the J gene TRBJ1-1, with D perhaps matching TRBD1 (5 bases). CDR1 LGHNA and CDR2 YNFKEQ come from the germline V gene. The CDR3 is 15 amino acids. Trimming pared 2 bases from V and 2 bases from J, leaving 12 bases between.

In this sample, this clone is medium-sized. The chain combines TRBV4-1 with TRBJ1-4; a possible D gene is TRBD1 (5 bases). The CDR3 covers 16 residues. In germline, CDR1 is MGHRA, CDR2 YSYEKL. V lost 0 bases and J 7 bases, leaving 15 bases between the germline ends. CDR3 coding DNA: TGCGCCAGCAGCCAAGAGATCCAGGGTCGTGGTGAAAAACTGTTTTTT. Translation: CASSQEIQGRGEKLFF.

This chain's CDR3 is CATSRERVTPNQPQHF. DNA of the CDR3: TGTGCCACCAGCAGAGAGAGGGTAACCCCGAATCAGCCCCAGCATTTT. V usage is TRBV15 and J usage is TRBJ1-5; D uncertain. Trimming pared 0 bases from V and 4 bases from J, leaving 13 bases between. The CDR3 is 16 amino acids. Germline CDR1 LNHNV, CDR2 YYDKDF (reference sequence). The whole variable domain, filled in from reference TRBV15 and TRBJ1-5, reads DAMVIQNPRYQVTQFGKPVTLSCSQTLNHNVMYWYQQKSSQAPKLLFHYYDKDFNNEADTPDNFQSRRPNTSFCFLDIRSPGLGDTAMYLCATSRERVTPNQPQHFGDGTRLSIL.

The chain couples TRBV29-1 to TRBJ2-7, with a tentative D call TRBD1 (6 bases). Trimming shortened V by 7 bases and J by 3 bases, and 16 bases separated the two germline ends. Germline V gives CDR1 SQVTM, CDR2 ANQGSEA. The CDR3 has 13 residues. The CDR3 loop reads CSAGIGTYYEQYF. CDR3 coding DNA: TGCAGCGCTGGGATCGGGACATACTACGAGCAGTACTTC.

V and J are TRBV6-6 and TRBJ1-5, with 8 bases aligning to TRBD1. With 4 bases clipped from V and 2 bases from J, the junction kept 7 bases outside the gene matches. Germline loops: CDR1 MNHNY, CDR2 SVGAGI (reference sequence). This CDR3 region has 16 residues. In DNA form, the CDR3 reads TGTGCCAGCAGTTCACAGGACAGGGTTGGCAATCAGCCCCAGCATTTT. Amino acid sequence: CASSSQDRVGNQPQHF.

The chain uses TRBV19 and TRBJ1-4; D is unresolved. V lost 3 bases and J lost 4, with 6 bases in between. The germline gives CDR1 LNHDA, CDR2 SQIVND (reference sequence). The CDR3 runs to 13 residues. CDR3 nucleotide sequence: TGTGCCAGTAGTATTCAGGTTAATGAAAAACTGTTTTTT. This codes for CASSIQVNEKLFF.

This chain joins TRBV27 and TRBJ2-2; D is ambiguous. CDR1 is MNHEY and CDR2 is SMNVEV in the germline V gene (reference sequence). Trimming took 0 bases from V and 10 from J, leaving 12 bases between them. The CDR3 runs to 14 residues. The CDR3 nucleotides are TGTGCCAGCAGTTTATCGGGCCCACCTACGGAGCTGTTTTTT. It is translated as CASSLSGPPTELFF.

This clone has just a few counts. The chain recombines TRBV7-9 with TRBJ2-7, with TRBD1 matching over 7 bases. The germline V gene encodes CDR1 SEHNR and CDR2 FQNEAQ (reference sequence). The CDR3 runs 11 residues. After removal of 4 bases from V and 6 bases from J, the junction contained 0 bases not matched to a gene. The CDR3: CASSSGGEQYF. The CDR3 DNA reads as TGTGCCAGCAGCTCAGGGGGCGAGCAGTACTTC.

This chain joins TRBV5-6 and TRBJ1-4; 10 bases line up with TRBD1. The V gene end was trimmed by 4 bases and the J gene end by 7 bases; junction bases not matched to a gene: 7. The CDR3 contains 15 residues. Germline CDR1 is SGHDT and CDR2 is YYEEEE. Here the CDR3 reads CASSGGTGEGEKLFF. CDR3 bases: TGTGCCAGCAGCGGGGGGACAGGGGAAGGTGAAAAACTGTTTTTT.